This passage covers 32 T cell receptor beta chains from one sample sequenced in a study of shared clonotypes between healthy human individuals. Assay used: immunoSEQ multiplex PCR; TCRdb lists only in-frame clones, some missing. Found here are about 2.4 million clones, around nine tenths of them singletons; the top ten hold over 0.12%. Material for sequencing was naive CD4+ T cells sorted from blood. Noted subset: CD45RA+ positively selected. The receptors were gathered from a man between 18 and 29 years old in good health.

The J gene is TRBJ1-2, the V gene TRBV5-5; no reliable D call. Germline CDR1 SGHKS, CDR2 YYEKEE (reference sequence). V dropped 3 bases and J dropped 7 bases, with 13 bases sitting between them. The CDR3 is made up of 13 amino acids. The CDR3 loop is CASSWGEGTGYTF. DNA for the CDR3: TGTGCCAGCAGCTGGGGTGAGGGAACTGGCTACACCTTC.

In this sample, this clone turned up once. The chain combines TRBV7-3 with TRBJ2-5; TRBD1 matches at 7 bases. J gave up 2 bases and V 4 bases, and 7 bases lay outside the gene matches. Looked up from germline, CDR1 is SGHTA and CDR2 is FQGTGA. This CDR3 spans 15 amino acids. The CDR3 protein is CASSSTGQTQETQYF. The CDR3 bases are TGTGCCAGCAGCTCAACGGGACAGACTCAAGAGACCCAGTACTTC.

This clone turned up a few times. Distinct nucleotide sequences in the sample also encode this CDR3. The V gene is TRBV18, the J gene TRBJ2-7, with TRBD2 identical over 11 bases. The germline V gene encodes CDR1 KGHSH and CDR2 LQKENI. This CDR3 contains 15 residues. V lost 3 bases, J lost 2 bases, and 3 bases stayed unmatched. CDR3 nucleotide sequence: TGTGCCAGCTCACCCGGGACTAGCGGTACCTACGAGCAGTACTTC. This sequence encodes CASSPGTSGTYEQYF.

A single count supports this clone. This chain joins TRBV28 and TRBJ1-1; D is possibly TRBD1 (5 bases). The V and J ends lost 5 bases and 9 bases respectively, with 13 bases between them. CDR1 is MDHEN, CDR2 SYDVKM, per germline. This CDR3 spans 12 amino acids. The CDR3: CASSPRQLQAFF. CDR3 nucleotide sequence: TGTGCCAGCAGTCCCCGACAGTTGCAAGCTTTCTTT. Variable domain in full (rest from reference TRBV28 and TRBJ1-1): DVKVTQSSRYLVKRTGEKVFLECVQDMDHENMFWYRQDPGLGLRLIYFSYDVKMKEKGDIPEGYSVSREKKERFSLILESASTNQTSMYLCASSPRQLQAFFGQGTRLTVV.

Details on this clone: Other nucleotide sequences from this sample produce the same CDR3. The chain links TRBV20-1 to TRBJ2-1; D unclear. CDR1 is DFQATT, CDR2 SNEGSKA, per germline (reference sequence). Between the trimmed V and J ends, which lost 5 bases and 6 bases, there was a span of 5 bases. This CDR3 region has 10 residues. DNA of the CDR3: TGCAGTGCTTCCCGCAATGAGCAGTTCTTC. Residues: CSASRNEQFF.

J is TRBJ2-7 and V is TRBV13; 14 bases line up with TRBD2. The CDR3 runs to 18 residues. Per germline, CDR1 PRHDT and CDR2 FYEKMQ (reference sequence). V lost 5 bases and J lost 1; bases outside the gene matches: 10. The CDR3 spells CASSLRGTSGRDSYEQYF. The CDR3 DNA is TGTGCCAGCAGCCTCAGAGGGACTAGCGGGAGAGATTCCTACGAGCAGTACTTC.

The CDR3 loop reads CASSLTSPYGYTF. DNA of the CDR3: TGTGCCAGCAGCTTAACGTCTCCCTATGGCTACACCTTC. This chain connects TRBV7-3 to TRBJ1-2; D unresolved. The CDR3 runs 13 residues. Germline V gene lookup returns CDR1 SGHTA and CDR2 FQGTGA. Trimming took off 0 bases at V and 4 bases at J, with 6 bases between the two ends.

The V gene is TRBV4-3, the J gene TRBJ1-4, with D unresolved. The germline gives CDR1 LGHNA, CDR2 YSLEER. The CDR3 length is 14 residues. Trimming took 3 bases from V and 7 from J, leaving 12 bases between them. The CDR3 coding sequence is TGCGCCAGCAGCCATTCCAGCGGAGGTGAAAAACTGTTTTTT. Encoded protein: CASSHSSGGEKLFF.

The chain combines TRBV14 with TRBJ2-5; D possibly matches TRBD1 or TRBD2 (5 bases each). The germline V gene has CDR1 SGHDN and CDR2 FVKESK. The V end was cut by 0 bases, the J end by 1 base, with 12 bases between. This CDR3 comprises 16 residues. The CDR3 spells CASSQDYGTVQETQYF. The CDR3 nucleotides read TGTGCCAGCAGCCAAGATTACGGGACGGTCCAAGAGACCCAGTACTTC.

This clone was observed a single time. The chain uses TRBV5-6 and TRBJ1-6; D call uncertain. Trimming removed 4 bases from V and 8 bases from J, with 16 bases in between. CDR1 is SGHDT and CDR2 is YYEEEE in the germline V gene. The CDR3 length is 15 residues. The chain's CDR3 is CASSKYSDSDSPLHF. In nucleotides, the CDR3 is TGTGCCAGCAGCAAATACAGTGACTCCGATTCACCCCTCCACTTT.

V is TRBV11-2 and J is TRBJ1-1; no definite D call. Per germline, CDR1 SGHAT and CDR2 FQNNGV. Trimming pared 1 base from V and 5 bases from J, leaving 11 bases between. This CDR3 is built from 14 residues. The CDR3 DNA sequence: TGTGCCAGCAGCTTAGGACTAAGGGCAACTGAAGCTTTCTTT. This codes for CASSLGLRATEAFF.

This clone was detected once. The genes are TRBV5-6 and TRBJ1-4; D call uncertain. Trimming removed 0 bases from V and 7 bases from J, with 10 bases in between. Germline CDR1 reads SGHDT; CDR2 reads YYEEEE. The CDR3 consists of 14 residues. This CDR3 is CASSLEGMPEKLFF. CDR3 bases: TGTGCCAGCAGCTTGGAAGGGATGCCTGAAAAACTGTTTTTT.

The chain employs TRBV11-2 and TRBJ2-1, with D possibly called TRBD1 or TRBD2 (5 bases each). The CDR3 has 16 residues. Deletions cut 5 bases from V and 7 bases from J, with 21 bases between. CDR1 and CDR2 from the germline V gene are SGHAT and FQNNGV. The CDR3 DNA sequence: TGTGCCAGCAGCCCCCGGGACCGAAAGTTGGGAAATGAGCAGTTCTTC. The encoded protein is CASSPRDRKLGNEQFF.

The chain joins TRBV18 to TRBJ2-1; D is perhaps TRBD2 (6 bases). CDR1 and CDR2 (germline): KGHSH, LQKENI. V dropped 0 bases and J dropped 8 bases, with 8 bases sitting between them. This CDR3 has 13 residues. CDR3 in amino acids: CASSPPGTHEQFF. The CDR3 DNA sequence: TGTGCCAGCTCACCACCCGGGACTCATGAGCAGTTCTTC.

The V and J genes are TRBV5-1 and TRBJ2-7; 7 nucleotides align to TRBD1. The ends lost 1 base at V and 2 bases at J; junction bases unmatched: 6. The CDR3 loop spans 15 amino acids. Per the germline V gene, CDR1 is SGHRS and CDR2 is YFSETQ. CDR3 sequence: CASSLFQGVAYEQYF. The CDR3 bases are TGCGCCAGCAGCTTGTTTCAGGGGGTCGCCTACGAGCAGTACTTC.

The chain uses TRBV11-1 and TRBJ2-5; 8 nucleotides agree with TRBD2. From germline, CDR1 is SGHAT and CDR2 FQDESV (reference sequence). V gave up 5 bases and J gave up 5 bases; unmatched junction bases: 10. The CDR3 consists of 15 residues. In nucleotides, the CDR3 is TGTGCCAGCAGCACCCGTAGCGGGGCGGGGGAGACCCAGTACTTC. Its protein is CASSTRSGAGETQYF.

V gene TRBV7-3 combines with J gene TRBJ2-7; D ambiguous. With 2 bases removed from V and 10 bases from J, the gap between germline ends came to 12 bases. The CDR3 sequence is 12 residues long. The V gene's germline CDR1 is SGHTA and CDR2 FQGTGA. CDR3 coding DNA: TGTGCCAGCAGCTTAGGTACCGGGCATCAGTACTTC. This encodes CASSLGTGHQYF.

Here the CDR3 DNA reads TGTGCCAGCAGTCTTGAGGGGGGAGAGACCCAGTACTTC. Amino acid sequence: CASSLEGGETQYF. The V call is TRBV6-4, the J call TRBJ2-5; perhaps D is TRBD1 or TRBD2 (6 bases each). This CDR3 has 13 residues. V was pared by 5 bases and J by 4 bases, with 11 bases between. Germline CDR1 is MRHNA and CDR2 is SNTAGT.

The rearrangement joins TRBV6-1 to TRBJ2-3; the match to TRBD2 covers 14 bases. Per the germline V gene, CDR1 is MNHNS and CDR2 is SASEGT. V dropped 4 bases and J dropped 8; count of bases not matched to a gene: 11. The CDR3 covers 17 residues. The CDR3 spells CASSVGLGLAGAGTQYF. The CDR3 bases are TGTGCCAGCAGTGTTGGTTTGGGACTAGCGGGAGCAGGTACGCAGTATTTT.

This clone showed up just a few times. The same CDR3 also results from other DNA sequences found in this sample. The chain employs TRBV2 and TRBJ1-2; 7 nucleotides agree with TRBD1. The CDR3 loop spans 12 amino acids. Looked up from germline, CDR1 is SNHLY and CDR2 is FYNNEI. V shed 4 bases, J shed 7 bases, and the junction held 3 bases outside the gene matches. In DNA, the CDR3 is TGTGCCAGCAGTGGACAGGGCCCTGGCTACACCTTC. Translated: CASSGQGPGYTF.

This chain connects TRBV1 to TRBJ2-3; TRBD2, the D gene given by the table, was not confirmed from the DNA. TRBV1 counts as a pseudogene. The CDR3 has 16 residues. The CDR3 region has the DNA TGCACCAGCAGCCAAGGGACTAGCGGGAGGGGATATACGCAGTATTTT. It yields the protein CTSSQGTSGRGYTQYF.

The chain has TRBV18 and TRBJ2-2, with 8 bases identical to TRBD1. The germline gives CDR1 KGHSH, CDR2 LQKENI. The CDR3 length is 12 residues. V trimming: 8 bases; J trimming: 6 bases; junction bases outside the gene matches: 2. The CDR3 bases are TGTGCCAGCCCGGACAGGGCCGGGGAGCTGTTTTTT. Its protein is CASPDRAGELFF.

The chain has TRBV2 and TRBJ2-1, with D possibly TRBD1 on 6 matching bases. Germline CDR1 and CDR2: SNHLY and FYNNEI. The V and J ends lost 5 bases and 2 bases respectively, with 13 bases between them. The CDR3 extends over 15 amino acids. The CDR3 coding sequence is TGTGCCAGCAGTCTGACAGGAGACCCCTACAATGAGCAGTTCTTC. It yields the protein CASSLTGDPYNEQFF.

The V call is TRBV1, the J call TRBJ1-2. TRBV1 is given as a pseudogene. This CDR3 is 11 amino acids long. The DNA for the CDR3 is TGCACCAGCAACACGACTGGGAGGTACAGGTTC. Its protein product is CTSNTTGRYRF.

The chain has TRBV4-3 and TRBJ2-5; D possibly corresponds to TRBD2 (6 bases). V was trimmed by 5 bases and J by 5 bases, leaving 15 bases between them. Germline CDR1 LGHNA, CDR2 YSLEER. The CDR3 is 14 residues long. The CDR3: CASSWRAYRETQYF. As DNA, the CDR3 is TGCGCCAGCAGCTGGAGGGCTTACAGGGAGACCCAGTACTTC.

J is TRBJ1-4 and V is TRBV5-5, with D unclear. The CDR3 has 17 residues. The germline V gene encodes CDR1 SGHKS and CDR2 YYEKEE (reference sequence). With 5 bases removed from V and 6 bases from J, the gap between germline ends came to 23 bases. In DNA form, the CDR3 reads TGTGCCAGCAGGGAATTTTCTTGGGTCAACGGCGATGAAAAACTGTTTTTT. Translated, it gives CASREFSWVNGDEKLFF.

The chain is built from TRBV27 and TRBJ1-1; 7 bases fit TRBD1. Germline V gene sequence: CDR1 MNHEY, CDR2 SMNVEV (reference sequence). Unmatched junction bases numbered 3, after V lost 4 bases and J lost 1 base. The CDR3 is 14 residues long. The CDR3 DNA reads TGTGCCAGCAGTTCGGGACAGTGGAACACTGAAGCTTTCTTT. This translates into CASSSGQWNTEAFF.

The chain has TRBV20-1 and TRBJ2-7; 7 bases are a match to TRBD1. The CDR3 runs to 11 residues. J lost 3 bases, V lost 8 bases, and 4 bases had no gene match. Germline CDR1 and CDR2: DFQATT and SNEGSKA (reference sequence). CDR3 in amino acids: CSHGTDYEQYF. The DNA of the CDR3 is TGCAGTCACGGGACAGACTACGAGCAGTACTTC.

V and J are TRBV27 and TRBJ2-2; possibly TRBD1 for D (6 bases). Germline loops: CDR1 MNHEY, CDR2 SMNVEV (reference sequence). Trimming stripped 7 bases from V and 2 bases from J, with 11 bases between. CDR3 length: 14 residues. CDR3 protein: CASTRTANTGELFF. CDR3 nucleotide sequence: TGTGCCAGCACTCGGACAGCCAACACCGGGGAGCTGTTTTTT.

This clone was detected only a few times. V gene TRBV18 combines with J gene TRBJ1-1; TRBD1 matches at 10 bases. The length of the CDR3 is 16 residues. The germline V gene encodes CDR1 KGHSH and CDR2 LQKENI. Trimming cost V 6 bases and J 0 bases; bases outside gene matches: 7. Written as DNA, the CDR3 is TGTGCCAGCTCGGGACAGGGGAAGTCGATGAACACTGAAGCTTTCTTT. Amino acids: CASSGQGKSMNTEAFF.

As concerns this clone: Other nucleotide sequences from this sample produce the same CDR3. For the CDR3, the DNA is TGTGCCAGTAGTATACGGGAGGACACTGAAGCTTTCTTT. Its translation is CASSIREDTEAFF. The genes are TRBV19 and TRBJ1-1; D gene unclear. Per germline, CDR1 LNHDA and CDR2 SQIVND (reference sequence). This CDR3 is built from 13 residues. The V and J ends lost 2 bases and 3 bases respectively, with 7 bases between them.

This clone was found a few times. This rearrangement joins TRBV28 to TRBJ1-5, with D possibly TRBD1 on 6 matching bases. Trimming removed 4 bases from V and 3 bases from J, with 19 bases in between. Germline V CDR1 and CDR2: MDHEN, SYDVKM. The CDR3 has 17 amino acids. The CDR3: CASSSGGGVGFNQPQHF. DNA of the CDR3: TGTGCCAGCAGTTCTGGGGGCGGGGTTGGGTTCAATCAGCCCCAGCATTTT.